The source of this T cell receptor beta chain is a study of PD-1 blockade in mismatch repair-deficient tumors. Study details: All were previously treated, progressing patients with 11 to 13 mismatch repair-deficient cancer types.

A note on this clone: Its antigen is not known.

Mismatch repair deficiency was confirmed in all patients, by PCR or immunohistochemistry. The TCR-sequenced patients were three responders to pembrolizumab. Sequencing was performed with immunoSEQ multiplex PCR; in TCRdb, only in-frame clones are kept and a portion is missing. The sample shows more than 50,000 clones, about nine tenths of them seen only once. This CDR3 has 13 amino acids. Trimming left V 5 bases short and J 2 bases short, with 12 bases between. The germline CDR1 and CDR2 sequences are GTSNPN and SVGIG (reference sequence). Study-level points and caveats: After pembrolizumab, tumor-resident clones rose rapidly, then generally contracted before radiologic responses.

This receptor was identified in an adult with mismatch repair-deficient cancer. Sequencing used peripheral blood, obtained 52 weeks after starting pembrolizumab. V gene TRBV30 combines with J gene TRBJ1-1, with TRBD1 as a possible D gene (6 bases). The chain's CDR3 is CAWAQGTNTEAFF. In DNA form, the CDR3 reads TGTGCCTGGGCCCAAGGGACAAACACTGAAGCTTTCTTT.